Below are 23 T cell receptor beta chains sequenced from a single sample in a study of blood T cell repertoires in COVID-19. Clones were read by immunoSEQ multiplex PCR, and TCRdb kept only the in-frame ones, dropping some. The sample contains over 85,000 clones, 84% of which appear only once. Sequencing was done on a sample of peripheral blood. Receptors originate from a man aged 35 to 55 with active or convalescent COVID-19.

The J gene is TRBJ1-1, the V gene TRBV18; D uncertain. CDR1 and CDR2 from the germline V gene are KGHSH and LQKENI. V was pared by 4 bases and J by 0 bases, with 12 bases between. The CDR3 is made up of 15 amino acids. In DNA, the CDR3 is TGTGCCAGCTCACGGAGGTCTAATATGAACACTGAAGCTTTCTTT. Protein product: CASSRRSNMNTEAFF.

This clone was recorded once. This rearrangement joins TRBV19 to TRBJ1-6; D may be TRBD1 (6 bases). In germline, CDR1 is LNHDA, CDR2 SQIVND (reference sequence). The CDR3 is 13 amino acids. The V end was cut by 7 bases, the J end by 6 bases, with 10 bases between. CDR3 region: CASMDRLNSPLHF. Here the CDR3 DNA reads TGTGCCAGTATGGACAGACTTAATTCACCCCTCCACTTT.

This chain connects TRBV13 to TRBJ2-7, with 9 bases identical to TRBD2. V was pared by 5 bases and J by 2 bases, with 7 bases of the junction left unmatched. The CDR3 has 15 residues. CDR1 and CDR2 (germline): PRHDT, FYEKMQ (reference sequence). CDR3 nucleotide sequence: TGTGCCAGCAGCGCCTTAGCGGGGGCAACCTACGAGCAGTACTTC. Translation gives CASSALAGATYEQYF.

Notes on this clone: A junction end diverges from the germline sequence, so it may reflect a read error. The rearrangement joins TRBV5-6 to TRBJ1-4; D is possibly TRBD1 (6 bases). CDR1 and CDR2 from the germline V gene are SGHDT and YYEEEE. CDR3 size: 11 residues. The CDR3 loop reads CASSRQASTLF. CDR3 coding DNA: TGTGCCAGCAGCCGACAGGCGTCCACGCTTTTT.

The chain combines TRBV29-1 with TRBJ1-1, with a possible D match to TRBD1 (5 bases). Germline V gene sequence: CDR1 SQVTM, CDR2 ANQGSEA. Trimming stripped 7 bases from V and 7 bases from J, with 10 bases between. The CDR3 loop spans 10 amino acids. CDR3 sequence reads: CSGVDSEAFF. CDR3 in DNA: TGCAGCGGCGTAGACAGTGAAGCTTTCTTT.

V gene TRBV28 combines with J gene TRBJ1-6; D may be TRBD1 (5 bases). Between the trimmed V and J ends, which lost 4 bases and 1 base, there was a span of 11 bases. This CDR3 contains 16 residues. Germline V gives CDR1 MDHEN, CDR2 SYDVKM. The CDR3 protein is CASSSGVVSYNSPLHF. The CDR3 DNA follows: TGTGCCAGCAGTTCGGGGGTAGTGTCCTATAATTCACCCCTCCACTTT. The complete variable domain, with remaining parts taken from reference TRBV28 and TRBJ1-6, reads DVKVTQSSRYLVKRTGEKVFLECVQDMDHENMFWYRQDPGLGLRLIYFSYDVKMKEKGDIPEGYSVSREKKERFSLILESASTNQTSMYLCASSSGVVSYNSPLHFGNGTRLTVT.

The CDR3 here is CASSLVRGLDTGELFF. The CDR3 nucleotides read TGTGCCAGCAGCTTGGTCAGGGGATTGGACACCGGGGAGCTGTTTTTT. This chain uses TRBV5-4 with TRBJ2-2; D possibly corresponds to TRBD1 (6 bases). Germline V CDR1 and CDR2: SGHNT, YYREEE (reference sequence). This CDR3 spans 16 amino acids. Trimming removed 0 bases at V and 3 bases at J, with 12 bases between.

The V call is TRBV7-9, the J call TRBJ2-1; TRBD2 might be the D (6 bases). This CDR3 contains 13 residues. Germline CDR1 and CDR2: SEHNR and FQNEAQ (reference sequence). Trimming stripped 1 base from V and 8 bases from J, with 9 bases between. CDR3 nucleotides: TGTGCCAGCAGCTTAGAGGGAGGCGATGAGCAGTTCTTC. As protein: CASSLEGGDEQFF.

Here the CDR3 reads CASSLGSSGGVSSYEQYF. The CDR3 coding sequence is TGTGCCAGCAGCTTAGGATCTAGCGGGGGGGTCAGCTCCTACGAGCAGTACTTC. This chain connects TRBV7-2 to TRBJ2-7; TRBD2 aligns across 12 bases. Germline loops: CDR1 SGHTA, CDR2 FQGNSA. The V gene end was trimmed by 1 base and the J gene end by 0 bases; junction bases not matched to a gene: 7. The length of the CDR3 is 18 residues.

This chain links TRBV6-5 with TRBJ1-1; 7 bases map to TRBD1. The CDR3 sequence is 15 residues long. CDR1 is MNHEY and CDR2 is SVGAGI in the germline V gene. The ends lost 7 bases at V and 1 base at J; junction bases unmatched: 9. CDR3 loop: CASKPQGQTNTEAFF. In DNA, the CDR3 is TGTGCCAGCAAACCACAGGGGCAGACGAACACTGAAGCTTTCTTT.

This chain joins TRBV30 and TRBJ2-3; D gene uncertain. This CDR3 comprises 14 residues. Germline V gene data show CDR1 as GTSNPN and CDR2 as SVGIG (reference sequence). Trimming shortened V by 0 bases and J by 1 base, and 8 bases separated the two germline ends. CDR3 DNA: TGTGCCTGGAGTGTTGGCTCCGGCACAGATACGCAGTATTTT. It yields the protein CAWSVGSGTDTQYF. Full variable domain (rest looked up from reference TRBV30 and TRBJ2-3): SQTIHQWPATLVQPVGSPLSLECTVEGTSNPNLYWYRQAAGRGLQLLFYSVGIGQISSEVPQNLSASRPQDRQFILSSKKLLLSDSGFYLCAWSVGSGTDTQYFGPGTRLTVL.

This sequence joins TRBV20-1 and TRBJ2-7, with 8 bases lining up with TRBD1. The CDR3 spans 14 residues. The trim removed 3 bases at V and 7 bases at J, leaving 11 bases unmatched. Germline V gene sequence: CDR1 DFQATT, CDR2 SNEGSKA (reference sequence). CDR3 protein: CSASVGTGVKEQYF. The CDR3 DNA reads TGCAGTGCTAGTGTCGGGACAGGAGTTAAAGAGCAGTACTTC.

The rearrangement links TRBV9 to TRBJ2-3; 8 bases match TRBD2. This CDR3 spans 16 amino acids. Germline V gene data show CDR1 as SGDLS and CDR2 as YYNGEE. Unmatched junction bases numbered 8, after V lost 0 bases and J lost 5 bases. Here the CDR3 reads CASSVVSGGGQDTQYF. The CDR3 coding sequence is TGTGCCAGCAGCGTAGTGTCTGGCGGGGGGCAAGATACGCAGTATTTT.

This chain links TRBV11-2 with TRBJ2-7; TRBD1 matches 8 bases. V gave up 5 bases and J gave up 6 bases; unmatched junction bases: 9. Germline V gives CDR1 SGHAT, CDR2 FQNNGV. The CDR3 has 14 residues. The chain's CDR3 is CASSRDRGIGEQYF. CDR3 bases: TGTGCCAGCAGCCGAGACAGGGGAATCGGCGAGCAGTACTTC. The full variable domain, completed using reference TRBV11-2 and TRBJ2-7, is EAGVAQSPRYKIIEKRQSVAFWCNPISGHATLYWYQQILGQGPKLLIQFQNNGVVDDSQLPKDRFSAERLKGVDSTLKIQPAKLEDSAVYLCASSRDRGIGEQYFGPGTRLTVT.

This chain uses TRBV18 with TRBJ2-2; no clear D gene. Trimming removed 3 bases from V and 5 bases from J, with 10 bases in between. CDR3 length equals 14 residues. Germline V gives CDR1 KGHSH, CDR2 LQKENI. The chain's CDR3 is CASSPTQSTGELFF. In DNA, the CDR3 is TGTGCCAGCTCACCTACACAATCAACCGGGGAGCTGTTTTTT.

The chain carries TRBV6-5 and TRBJ1-1, with D possibly TRBD1 on 6 matching bases. The CDR3 loop spans 15 amino acids. V was trimmed by 0 bases and J by 5 bases, leaving 13 bases between them. Germline CDR1 reads MNHEY; CDR2 reads SVGAGI. CDR3 sequence (DNA): TGTGCCAGCAGTTACTCGATGTACAGGGCGACTGAAGCTTTCTTT. It yields the protein CASSYSMYRATEAFF.

This clone was found once. At the DNA level, this CDR3 is encoded by other sequences in the same sample as well. The rearrangement joins TRBV12-3 or TRBV12-4 to TRBJ1-1, with D possibly TRBD1 on 6 matching bases. Trimming took 5 bases from V and 1 from J, leaving 8 bases between them. CDR3 length equals 13 residues. For the CDR3, the DNA is TGTGCCAGCAGTCTGGGACAGAACACTGAAGCTTTCTTT. It codes for CASSLGQNTEAFF.

This clone was observed a single time. The CDR3 DNA sequence: TGTGCCAGCACAGGGTTGAACACTGAAGCTTTCTTT. It encodes CASTGLNTEAFF. The V gene is TRBV6-5, the J gene TRBJ1-1; a possible D gene is TRBD1 (5 bases). The CDR3 runs 12 residues. Trimming took off 7 bases at V and 0 bases at J, with 6 bases between the two ends. Per the germline V gene, CDR1 is MNHEY and CDR2 is SVGAGI.

V usage is TRBV11-2 and J usage is TRBJ2-2, with 7 nucleotides matching TRBD1. J gave up 4 bases and V 4 bases, and 9 bases lay outside the gene matches. Germline V gives CDR1 SGHAT, CDR2 FQNNGV. The CDR3 covers 16 residues. This CDR3 reads CASSSVRDRGTGELFF. CDR3 coding DNA: TGTGCCAGCAGCTCGGTCCGGGACAGAGGCACCGGGGAGCTGTTTTTT.

J is TRBJ2-5 and V is TRBV2; a possible D gene is TRBD2 (5 bases). The V end lost 2 bases, the J end lost 7 bases, and 11 bases lay between the germline ends. Germline V gene data show CDR1 as SNHLY and CDR2 as FYNNEI. The CDR3 is 13 residues long. CDR3 region: CASSELGAGTQYF. The CDR3 nucleotides read TGTGCCAGCAGTGAACTGGGAGCAGGGACCCAGTACTTC.

The chain employs TRBV3-1 (or the pseudogene TRBV3-2) and TRBJ1-6, with unresolved D. Germline loops: CDR1 LGHDT, CDR2 YNNKEL (reference sequence). Trimming pared 1 base from V and 11 bases from J, leaving 15 bases between. This CDR3 spans 15 amino acids. The CDR3 loop is CASSQGPGGEAPLHF. The CDR3 DNA reads TGTGCCAGCAGCCAAGGCCCCGGCGGCGAGGCACCCCTCCACTTT.

The rearrangement joins TRBV3-1 (or the pseudogene TRBV3-2) to TRBJ2-3, with D maybe TRBD1 (7 bases). V lost 5 bases, J lost 2 bases, and 11 bases lay in between. Germline lookup yields CDR1 LGHDT and CDR2 YNNKEL (reference sequence). This CDR3 comprises 14 residues. CDR3: CASSAGQNTDTQYF. The DNA for the CDR3 is TGTGCCAGCAGCGCGGGACAGAACACAGATACGCAGTATTTT.

This clone was found many times. V gene TRBV9 combines with J gene TRBJ2-7; TRBD2 agrees at 7 bases. This CDR3 has 15 amino acids. The V gene's germline CDR1 is SGDLS and CDR2 YYNGEE. V lost 2 bases to trimming and J lost 3 bases; unmatched junction nucleotides: 8. The CDR3 DNA reads TGTGCCAGCAGCGTTTGGGCTAGCGGAAACTACGAGCAGTACTTC. It translates to CASSVWASGNYEQYF.